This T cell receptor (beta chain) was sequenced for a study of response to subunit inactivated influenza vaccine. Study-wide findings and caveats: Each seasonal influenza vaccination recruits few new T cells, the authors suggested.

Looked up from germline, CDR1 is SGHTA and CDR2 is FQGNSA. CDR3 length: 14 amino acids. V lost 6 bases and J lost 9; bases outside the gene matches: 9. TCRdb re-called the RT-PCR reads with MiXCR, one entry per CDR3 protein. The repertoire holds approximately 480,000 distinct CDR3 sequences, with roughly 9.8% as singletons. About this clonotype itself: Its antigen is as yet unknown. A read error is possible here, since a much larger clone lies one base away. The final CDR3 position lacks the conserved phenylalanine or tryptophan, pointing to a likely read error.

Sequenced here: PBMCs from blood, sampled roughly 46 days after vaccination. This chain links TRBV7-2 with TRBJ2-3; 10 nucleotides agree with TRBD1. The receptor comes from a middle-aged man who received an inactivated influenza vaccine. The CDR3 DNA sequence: TGTGCCAGCAGGAATGGCGGGACAGGGGTAACGCAGTATATT. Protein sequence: CASRNGGTGVTQYI.